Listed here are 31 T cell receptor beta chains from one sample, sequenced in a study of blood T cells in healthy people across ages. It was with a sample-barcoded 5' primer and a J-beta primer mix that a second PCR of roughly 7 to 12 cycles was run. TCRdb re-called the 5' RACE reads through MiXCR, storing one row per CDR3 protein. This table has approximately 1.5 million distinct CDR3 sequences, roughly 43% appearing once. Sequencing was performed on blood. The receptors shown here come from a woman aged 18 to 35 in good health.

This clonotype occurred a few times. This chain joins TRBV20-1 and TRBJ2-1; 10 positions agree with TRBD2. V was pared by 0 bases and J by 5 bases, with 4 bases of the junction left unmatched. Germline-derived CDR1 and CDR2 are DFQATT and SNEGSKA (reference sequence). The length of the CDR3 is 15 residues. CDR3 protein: CSARELAGVDNEQFF. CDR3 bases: TGCAGTGCTAGAGAGCTAGCGGGAGTCGACAATGAGCAGTTCTTC.

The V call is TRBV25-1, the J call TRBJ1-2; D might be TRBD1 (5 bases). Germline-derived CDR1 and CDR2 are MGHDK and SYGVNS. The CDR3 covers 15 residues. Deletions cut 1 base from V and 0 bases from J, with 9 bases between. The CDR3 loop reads CASSELGVSNYGYTF. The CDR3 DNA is TGTGCCAGCAGTGAATTAGGGGTTTCTAACTATGGCTACACCTTC.

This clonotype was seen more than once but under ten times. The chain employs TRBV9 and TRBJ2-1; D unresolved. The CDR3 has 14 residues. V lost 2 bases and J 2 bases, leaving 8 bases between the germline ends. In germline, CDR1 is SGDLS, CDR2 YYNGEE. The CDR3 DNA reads TGTGCCAGCAGCGTTGGGTTACCCTACAATGAGCAGTTCTTC. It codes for CASSVGLPYNEQFF.

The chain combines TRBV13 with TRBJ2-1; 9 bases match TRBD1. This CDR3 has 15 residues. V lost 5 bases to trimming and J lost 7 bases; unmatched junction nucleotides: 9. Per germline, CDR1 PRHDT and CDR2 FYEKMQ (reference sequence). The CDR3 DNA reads TGTGCCAGCAGCGTACCGGGACAGGGTCGGAATGAGCAGTTCTTC. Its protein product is CASSVPGQGRNEQFF.

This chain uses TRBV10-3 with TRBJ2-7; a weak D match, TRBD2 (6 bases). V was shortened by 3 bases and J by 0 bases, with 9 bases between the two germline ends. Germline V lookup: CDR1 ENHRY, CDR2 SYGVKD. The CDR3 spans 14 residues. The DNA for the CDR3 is TGTGCCATCAGTGATATGGGGGGCTCCTACGAGCAGTACTTC. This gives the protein CAISDMGGSYEQYF.

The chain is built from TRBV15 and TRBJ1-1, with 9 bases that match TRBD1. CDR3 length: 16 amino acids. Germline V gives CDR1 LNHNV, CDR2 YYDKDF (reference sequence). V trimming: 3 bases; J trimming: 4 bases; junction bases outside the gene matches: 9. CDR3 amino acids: CATSSLPGQGITEAFF. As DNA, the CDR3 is TGTGCCACCAGCAGTTTACCGGGACAGGGAATCACTGAAGCTTTCTTT.

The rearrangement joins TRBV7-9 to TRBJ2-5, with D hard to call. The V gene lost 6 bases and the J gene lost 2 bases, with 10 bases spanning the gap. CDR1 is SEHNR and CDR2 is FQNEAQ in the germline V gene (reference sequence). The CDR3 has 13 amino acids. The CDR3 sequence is CASRLVEQETQYF. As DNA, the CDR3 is TGTGCCAGCAGGCTGGTTGAACAAGAGACCCAGTACTTC.

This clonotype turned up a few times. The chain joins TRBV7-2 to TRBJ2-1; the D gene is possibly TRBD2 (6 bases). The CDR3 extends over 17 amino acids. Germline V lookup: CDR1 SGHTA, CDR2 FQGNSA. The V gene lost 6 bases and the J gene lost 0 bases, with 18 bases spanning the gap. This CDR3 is CASSRTGTSSSYNEQFF. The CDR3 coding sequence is TGTGCCAGCAGTAGGACGGGAACTAGCAGCTCCTACAATGAGCAGTTCTTC.

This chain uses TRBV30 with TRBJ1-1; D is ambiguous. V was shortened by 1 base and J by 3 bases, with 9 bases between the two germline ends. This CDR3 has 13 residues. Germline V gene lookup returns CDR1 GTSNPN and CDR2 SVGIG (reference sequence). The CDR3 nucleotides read TGTGCCTGGAGTGCCAGCGAGGACACTGAAGCTTTCTTT. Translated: CAWSASEDTEAFF.

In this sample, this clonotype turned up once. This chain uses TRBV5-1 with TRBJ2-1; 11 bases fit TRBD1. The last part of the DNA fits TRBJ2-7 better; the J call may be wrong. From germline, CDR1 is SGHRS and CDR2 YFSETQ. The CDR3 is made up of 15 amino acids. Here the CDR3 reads CASRSEDRGLNEQYF. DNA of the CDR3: TGCGCCAGCAGGTCCGAGGACAGGGGGCTCAATGAGCAGTACTTC.

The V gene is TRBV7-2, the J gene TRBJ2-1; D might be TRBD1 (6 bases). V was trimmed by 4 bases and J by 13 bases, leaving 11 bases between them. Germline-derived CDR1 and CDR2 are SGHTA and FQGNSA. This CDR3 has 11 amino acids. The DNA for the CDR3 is TGTGCCAGCAGCTCCGCGGACAGTCAGTTCTTC. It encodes CASSSADSQFF. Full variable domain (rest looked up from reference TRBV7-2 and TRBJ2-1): GAGVSQSPSNKVTEKGKDVELRCDPISGHTALYWYRQSLGQGLEFLIYFQGNSAPDKSGLPSDRFSAERTGGSVSTLTIQRTQQEDSAVYLCASSSADSQFFGPGTRLTVL.

The CDR3 nucleotides are TGTGCCAGCAGTCCCGGGGTCTACAATGAGCAGTACTTC. This gives the protein CASSPGVYNEQYF. The gene calls are TRBV27 and TRBJ2-5, with D perhaps matching TRBD2 (5 bases). Looked up from germline, CDR1 is MNHEY and CDR2 is SMNVEV (reference sequence). V was trimmed by 5 bases and J by 11 bases, leaving 18 bases between them. The CDR3 is 13 residues long.

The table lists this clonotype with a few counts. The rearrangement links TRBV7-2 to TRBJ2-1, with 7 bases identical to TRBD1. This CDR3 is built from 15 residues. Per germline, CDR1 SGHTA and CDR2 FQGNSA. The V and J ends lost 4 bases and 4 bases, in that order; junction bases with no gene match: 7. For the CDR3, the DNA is TGTGCCAGCAGCTCCCTGGGACAGCTTTACAATGAGCAGTTCTTC. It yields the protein CASSSLGQLYNEQFF.

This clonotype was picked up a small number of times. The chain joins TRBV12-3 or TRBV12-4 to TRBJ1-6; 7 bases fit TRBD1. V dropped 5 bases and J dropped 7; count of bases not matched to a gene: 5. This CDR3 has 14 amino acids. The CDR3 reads CASSPGTENSPLHF. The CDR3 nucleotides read TGTGCCAGCAGTCCCGGGACAGAAAATTCACCCCTCCACTTT.

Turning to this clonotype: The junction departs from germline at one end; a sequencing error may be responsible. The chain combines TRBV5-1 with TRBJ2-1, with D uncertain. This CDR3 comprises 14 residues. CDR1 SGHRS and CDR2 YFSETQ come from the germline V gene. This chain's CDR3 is CATSLVPSYNEQFF. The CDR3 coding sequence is TGCGCCACCAGCTTGGTTCCCAGCTACAATGAGCAGTTCTTC. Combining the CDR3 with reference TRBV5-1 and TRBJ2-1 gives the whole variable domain KAGVTQTPRYLIKTRGQQVTLSCSPISGHRSVSWYQQTPGQGLQFLFEYFSETQRNKGNFPGRFSGRQFSNSRSEMNVSTLELGDSALYLCATSLVPSYNEQFFGPGTRLTVL.

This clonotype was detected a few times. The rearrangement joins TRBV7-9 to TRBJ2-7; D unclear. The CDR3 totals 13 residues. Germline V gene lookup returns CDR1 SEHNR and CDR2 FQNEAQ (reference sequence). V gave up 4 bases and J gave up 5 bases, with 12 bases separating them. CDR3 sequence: CASSSLQSHEQYF. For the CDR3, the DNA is TGTGCCAGCAGCTCATTGCAGTCCCACGAGCAGTACTTC. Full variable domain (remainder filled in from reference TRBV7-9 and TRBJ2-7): DTGVSQNPRHKITKRGQNVTFRCDPISEHNRLYWYRQTLGQGPEFLTYFQNEAQLEKSRLLSDRFSAERPKGSFSTLEIQRTEQGDSAMYLCASSSLQSHEQYFGPGTRLTVT.

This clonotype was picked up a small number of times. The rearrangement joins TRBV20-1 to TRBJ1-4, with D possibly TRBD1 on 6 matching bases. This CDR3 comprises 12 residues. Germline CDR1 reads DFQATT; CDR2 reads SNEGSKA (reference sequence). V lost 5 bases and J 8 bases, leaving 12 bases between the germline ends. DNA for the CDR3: TGCAGTGCTGACAGGACACCAGAAAAACTGTTTTTT. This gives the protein CSADRTPEKLFF.

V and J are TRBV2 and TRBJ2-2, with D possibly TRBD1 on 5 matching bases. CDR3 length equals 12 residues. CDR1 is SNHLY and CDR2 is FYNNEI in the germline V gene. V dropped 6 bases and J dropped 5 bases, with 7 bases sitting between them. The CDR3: CASRWTTGELFF. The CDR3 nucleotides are TGTGCCAGCAGATGGACAACCGGGGAGCTGTTTTTT. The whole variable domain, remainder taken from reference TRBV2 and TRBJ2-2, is EPEVTQTPSHQVTQMGQEVILRCVPISNHLYFYWYRQILGQKVEFLVSFYNNEISEKSEIFDDQFSVERPDGSNFTLKIRSTKLEDSAMYFCASRWTTGELFFGEGSRLTVL.

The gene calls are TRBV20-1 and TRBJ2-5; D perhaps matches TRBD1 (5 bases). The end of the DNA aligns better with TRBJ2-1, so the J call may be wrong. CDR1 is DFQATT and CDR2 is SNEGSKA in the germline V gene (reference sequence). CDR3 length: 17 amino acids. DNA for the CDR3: TGCAGTGCTAGAGATCGGCGGCAGGGCCAGTACAAAGAGACCCAGTTCTTC. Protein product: CSARDRRQGQYKETQFF.

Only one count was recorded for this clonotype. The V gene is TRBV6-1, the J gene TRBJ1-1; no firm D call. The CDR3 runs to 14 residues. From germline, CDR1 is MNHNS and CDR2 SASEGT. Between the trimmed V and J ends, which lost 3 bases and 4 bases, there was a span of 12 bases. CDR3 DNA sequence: TGTGCCAGCAGTGATCGGGGTCCGGTCACTGAAGCTTTCTTT. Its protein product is CASSDRGPVTEAFF.

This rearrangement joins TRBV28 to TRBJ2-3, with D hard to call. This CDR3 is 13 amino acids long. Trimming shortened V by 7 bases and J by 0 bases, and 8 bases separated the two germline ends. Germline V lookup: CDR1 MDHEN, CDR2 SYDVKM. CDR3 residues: CASKRASTDTQYF. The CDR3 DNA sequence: TGTGCCAGCAAGCGAGCGAGCACAGATACGCAGTATTTT.

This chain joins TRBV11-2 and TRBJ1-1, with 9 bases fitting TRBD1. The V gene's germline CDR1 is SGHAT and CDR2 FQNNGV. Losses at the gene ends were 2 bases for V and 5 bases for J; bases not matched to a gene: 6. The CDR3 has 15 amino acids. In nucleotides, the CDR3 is TGTGCCAGCAGCTTACTTGCACAGGGGGCGACTGAAGCTTTCTTT. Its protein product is CASSLLAQGATEAFF.

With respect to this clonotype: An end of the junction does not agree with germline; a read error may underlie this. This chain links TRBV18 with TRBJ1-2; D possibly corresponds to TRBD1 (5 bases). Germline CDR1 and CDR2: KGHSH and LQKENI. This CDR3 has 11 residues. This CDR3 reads CASARDRETAF. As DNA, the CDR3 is TGTGCCAGCGCCCGGGACCGCGAAACCGCCTTC.

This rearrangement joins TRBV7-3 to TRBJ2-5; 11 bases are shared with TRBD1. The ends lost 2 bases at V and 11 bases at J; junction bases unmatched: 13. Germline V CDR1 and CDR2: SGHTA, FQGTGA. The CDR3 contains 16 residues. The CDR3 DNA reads TGTGCCAGCAGCTTAGTTGGGACAGGGGGTAACAATGAGCAGTACTTC. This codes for CASSLVGTGGNNEQYF.

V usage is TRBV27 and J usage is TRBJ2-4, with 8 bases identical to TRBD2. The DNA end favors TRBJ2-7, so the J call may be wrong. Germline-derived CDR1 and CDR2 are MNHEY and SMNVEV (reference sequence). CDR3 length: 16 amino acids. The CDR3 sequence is CASSLSVRREGGEQYF. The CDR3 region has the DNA TGTGCCAGCAGTTTATCGGTACGACGGGAGGGCGGCGAGCAGTACTTC.

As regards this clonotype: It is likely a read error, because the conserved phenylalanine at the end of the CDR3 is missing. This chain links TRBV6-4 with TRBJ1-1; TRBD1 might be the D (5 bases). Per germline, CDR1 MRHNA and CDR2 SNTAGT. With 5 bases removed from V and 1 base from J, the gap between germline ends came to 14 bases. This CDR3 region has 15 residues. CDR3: CASSPYGTPNTEAFL. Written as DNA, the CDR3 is TGTGCCAGCAGTCCATACGGGACGCCGAACACTGAAGCTTTCCTT.

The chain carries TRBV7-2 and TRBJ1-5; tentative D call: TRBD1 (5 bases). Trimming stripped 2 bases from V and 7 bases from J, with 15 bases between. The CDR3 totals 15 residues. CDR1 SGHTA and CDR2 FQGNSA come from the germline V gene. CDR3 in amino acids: CASSLRTGEGQPQHF. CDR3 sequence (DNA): TGTGCCAGCAGCTTAAGGACGGGGGAAGGACAGCCCCAGCATTTT.

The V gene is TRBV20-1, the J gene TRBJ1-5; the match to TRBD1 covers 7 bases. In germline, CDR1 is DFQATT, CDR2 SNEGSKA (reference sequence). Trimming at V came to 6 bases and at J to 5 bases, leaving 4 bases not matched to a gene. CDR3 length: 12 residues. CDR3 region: CSANRGDQPQHF. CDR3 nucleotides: TGCAGTGCAAACAGGGGTGATCAGCCCCAGCATTTT.

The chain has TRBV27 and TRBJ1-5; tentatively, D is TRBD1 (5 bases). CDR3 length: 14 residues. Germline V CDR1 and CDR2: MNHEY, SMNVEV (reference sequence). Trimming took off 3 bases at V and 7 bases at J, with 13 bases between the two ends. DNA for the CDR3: TGTGCCAGCAGTTTTGGGGCGGGCGGGCAGCCCCAGCATTTT. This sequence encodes CASSFGAGGQPQHF.

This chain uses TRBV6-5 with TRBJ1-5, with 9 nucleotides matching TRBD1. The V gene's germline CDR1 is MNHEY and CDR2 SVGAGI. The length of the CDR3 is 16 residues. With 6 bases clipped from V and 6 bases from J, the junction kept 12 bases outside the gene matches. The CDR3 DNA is TGTGCCAGCAGGGCCAAAAAACAGGGGGCAGGTCAGCCCCAGCATTTT. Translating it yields CASRAKKQGAGQPQHF.

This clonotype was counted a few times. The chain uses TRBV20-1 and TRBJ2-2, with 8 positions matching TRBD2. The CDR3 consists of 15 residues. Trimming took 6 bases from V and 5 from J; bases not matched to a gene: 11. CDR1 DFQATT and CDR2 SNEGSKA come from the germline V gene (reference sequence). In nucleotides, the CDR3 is TGCAGTGCCAAGCAGTCTAGCGGGTATACCGGGGAGCTGTTTTTT. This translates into CSAKQSSGYTGELFF.